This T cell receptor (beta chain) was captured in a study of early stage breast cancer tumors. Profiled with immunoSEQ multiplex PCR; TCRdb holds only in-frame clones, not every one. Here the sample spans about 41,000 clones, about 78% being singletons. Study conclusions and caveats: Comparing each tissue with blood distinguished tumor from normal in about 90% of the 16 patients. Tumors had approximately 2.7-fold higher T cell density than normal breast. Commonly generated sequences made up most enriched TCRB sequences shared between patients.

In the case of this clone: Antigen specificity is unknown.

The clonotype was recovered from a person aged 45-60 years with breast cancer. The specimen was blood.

The CDR3 reads CASSLKGGTEAFF. In nucleotides, the CDR3 is TGTGCCAGCAGCTTGAAAGGGGGCACTGAAGCTTTCTTT. The chain carries TRBV5-6 and TRBJ1-1; D might be TRBD1 (6 bases). Germline V CDR1 and CDR2: SGHDT, YYEEEE. V was trimmed by 1 base and J by 4 bases, leaving 8 bases between them. The CDR3 contains 13 residues. Supplemented by reference TRBV5-6 and TRBJ1-1, the full variable domain reads DAGVTQSPTHLIKTRGQQVTLRCSPKSGHDTVSWYQQALGQGPQFIFQYYEEEERQRGNFPDRFSGHQFPNYSSELNVNALLLGDSALYLCASSLKGGTEAFFGQGTRLTVV.